This TCR beta chain was obtained from a study of OX40 agonist ivuxolimab in advanced cancers. Overall study findings and caveats: It was not determined which antigens were specifically recognized by the peripheral T cells that had undergone clonal expansion.

TCRdb's copy holds only in-frame clones and misses some; the assay was immunoSEQ multiplex PCR. The table lists 40,000 to 55,000 clones, around 89% of them singletons, with about a sixth in the top ten. A note on this clone: Its antigen is as yet unknown.

Germline CDR1 is SEHNR and CDR2 is FQNEAQ (reference sequence). With 11 bases clipped from V and 3 bases from J, the junction kept 8 bases outside the gene matches. The CDR3 totals 13 residues. The chain has TRBV7-9 and TRBJ1-1; TRBD1 agrees at 8 bases. The sample in question was CD4+ or CD8+ T cells sorted from blood, obtained in a trial of the OX40 agonist ivuxolimab. This TCR was sampled from an adult with an advanced solid tumor such as melanoma, head and neck, liver or kidney cancer. CDR3 nucleotides: TGTGCCGGCTTACCGACAGGGGACACTGAAGCTTTCTTT. It translates to CAGLPTGDTEAFF.